This note documents a single T cell receptor beta chain sequence. It has no known antigen specificity. No much larger clone exists at a distance of one base, and base qualities are not known. The TCR beta CDR3 region was amplified from genomic DNA by two rounds of multiplex PCR. The first PCR round used primers specific to each TRBV and TRBJ gene, and the primer sequences were filed in Chinese patent CN105087789A. The second PCR round used universal primers. The Roche High Pure PCR Template Preparation Kit was used to extract genomic DNA from frozen PBMCs. The libraries underwent paired-end sequencing with 151 bp reads on an Illumina HiSeq 3000. The original pipeline was this. CutAdapt was used to discard raw reads that did not contain the multiplex PCR primer sequences. Using PEAR, the high-quality paired reads were merged into contigs. By alignment to reference sequences, MiXCR assigned TRB V, D and J gene segments to each contig. CDR3 sequences were clustered by base quality and sequence similarity to remove sequencing errors. Diversity was calculated as Shannon entropy divided by the natural log of the number of productive TCR sequences. Clonality was defined as one minus Shannon entropy divided by the natural log of the number of unique clonotypes. Progression-free survival cut-offs for repertoire metrics were chosen using the Youden index of ROC curves, with analyses run in R 3.5.3. TCRdb passed the public sequencing reads through fastp at Q25 and MiXCR, retaining productive beta sequences. CDR3 protein duplicates are merged, each entry listing the most common genes and DNA. The V and J calls shown here were made by TCRdb, not taken from the authors' results. This sample lists fewer than 65,000 distinct CDR3 sequences; 30% to 35% were detected once. Of the sample, about 8.3% is held by the ten largest clones.

CDR1 MDHEN and CDR2 SYDVKM are derived from the germline V gene. The CDR3, from cysteine to phenylalanine, totals 16 residues. The sequence is cut down to CDR3 DNA, 48 bases in frame from base 1. V is pruned by 0 bases and J by 1 base, leaving 0 bases of the junction without a gene match. All patients had node-negative disease on CT and PET/CT, and none had a history of other malignancies or had previously received chemotherapy or radiotherapy. At each of two time points, around 5.7 milliliters of peripheral venous blood were collected in EDTA tubes. Ficoll-Paque Plus density-gradient centrifugation was used to isolate PBMCs. Right after collection, samples were placed at -80 degrees C and kept there until analysis. This sample stems from a study of prognosis after radiotherapy for stage I lung cancer (dated by TCRdb to about 2021). With regard to the full study: Between early 2018 and early 2019, roughly 20 patients with stage I NSCLC were enrolled in Nanjing, China. Of the enrolled patients, fourteen had newly diagnosed primary stage I lung tumors, while roughly 5 had oligometastatic NSCLC following surgical resection of the primary tumor. Every patient was deemed medically inoperable, roughly eleven because of comorbidities and over five because they refused surgery. The cohort included over 10 men and roughly 6 women, with a median age of approximately 76 years and a range of about 50 to 90 years. Tumor histology was squamous cell carcinoma in seven or eight patients and adenocarcinoma in about a dozen. Using image-guided IMRT or VMAT, SBRT was delivered in 3 to 5 fractions at a biologically effective dose of at least 100 Gy. In every patient, SBRT was given without any concurrent therapy. Distant metastases were developed by four of the 19 patients after SBRT, at a median of roughly 7 months, whereas no significant progression was observed in the other 15 patients. The study profiled peripheral blood TCR beta repertoires from stage I NSCLC patients before and after stereotactic body radiotherapy and related them to distant failure. For each of the 20 or so patients, one blood sample was taken before SBRT and one after, so the study sequenced some 38 samples in total.

Overall study outcomes, separate from this receptor: All reported P values were unadjusted for multiple comparisons. Differences by metastasis status were reportedly seen in TRBV and TRBJ usage frequencies, involving two V genes at baseline and, after SBRT, roughly ten V genes and two J genes. Tumor specificity of expanded TCR clones was not determined. Limitations of the study included a small cohort and short follow-up, and the study findings need independent validation. After SBRT, the number of unique TCR clones decreased (median approximately 10,000 before versus some 6,400 after; Wilcoxon paired P=0.011). Post-SBRT Shannon entropy and its change from baseline were lower in patients who developed distant metastases; baseline Shannon entropy was not associated with metastases.

The sequence was obtained from a donor of 50 years or more with non-small cell lung cancer. The source material was PBMCs, sampled before or after stereotactic body radiation therapy (not recorded which). The rearrangement combines TRBV28 with TRBJ1-4; TRBD1 fits 9 bases in the junction. The nucleotides are TGTGCCAGCAGTTTATGGGGACAGGGAACTAATGAAAAACTGTTTTTT. Its translation is CASSLWGQGTNEKLFF.